This TCR beta chain was identified during a study of blood T cell repertoires in COVID-19. Overall study context: Samples taken during acute and convalescent COVID-19 were collected in the United States, Italy and Spain. PBMCs, B-cell-depleted T cells, or T cells were the source of the cDNA or gDNA that made up the material.

The authors' processing: By means of reference gene primer amplification, nucleated cell counts were estimated. Data came from immunoSEQ multiplex PCR; TCRdb stores just in-frame clones and leaves some out. V, J and clone size derive from that table, while D and trimming were established from the DNA sequence. Of about 120,000 clones detected, 82% appear once; the ten largest clones hold about 4.2%. V dropped 4 bases and J dropped 7 bases, with 13 bases sitting between them. CDR3 length equals 14 residues. Germline loops: CDR1 LGHDT, CDR2 YNNKEL (reference sequence). The TCR sequence derives from a woman aged 70-85 years with acute or convalescent COVID-19. V is TRBV3-1 (or the pseudogene TRBV3-2) and J is TRBJ2-2, with D possibly being TRBD1 (5 bases). The material sequenced was peripheral blood. CDR3 sequence (DNA): TGTGCCAGCAGCCGCGGCCTTACAGGCGGGGAGCTGTTTTTT. Residues: CASSRGLTGGELFF.